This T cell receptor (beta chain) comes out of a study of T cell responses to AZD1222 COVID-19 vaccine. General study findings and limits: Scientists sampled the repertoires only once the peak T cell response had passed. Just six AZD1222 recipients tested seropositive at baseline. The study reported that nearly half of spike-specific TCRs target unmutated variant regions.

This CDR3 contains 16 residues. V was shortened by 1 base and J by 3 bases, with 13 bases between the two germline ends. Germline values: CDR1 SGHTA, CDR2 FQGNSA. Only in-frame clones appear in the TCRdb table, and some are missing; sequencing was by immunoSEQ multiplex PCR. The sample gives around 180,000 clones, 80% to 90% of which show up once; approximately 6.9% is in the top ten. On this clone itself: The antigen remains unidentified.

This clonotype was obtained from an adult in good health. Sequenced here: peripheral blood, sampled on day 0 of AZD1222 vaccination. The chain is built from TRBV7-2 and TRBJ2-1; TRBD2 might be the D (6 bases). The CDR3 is CASSLDRGSGYNEQFF. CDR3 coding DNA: TGTGCCAGCAGCTTAGACCGGGGTAGCGGCTACAATGAGCAGTTCTTC.